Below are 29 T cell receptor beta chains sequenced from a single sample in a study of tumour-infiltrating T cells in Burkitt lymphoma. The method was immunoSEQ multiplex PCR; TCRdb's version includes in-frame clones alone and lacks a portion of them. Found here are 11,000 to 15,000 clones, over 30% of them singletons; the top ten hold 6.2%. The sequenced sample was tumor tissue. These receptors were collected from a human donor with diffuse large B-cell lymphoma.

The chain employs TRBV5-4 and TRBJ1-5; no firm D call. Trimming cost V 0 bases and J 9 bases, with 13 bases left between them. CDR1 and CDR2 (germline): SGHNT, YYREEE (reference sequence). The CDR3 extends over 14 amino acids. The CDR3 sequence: CASSLDIVGAPQHF. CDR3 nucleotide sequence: TGTGCCAGCAGCTTGGACATAGTTGGCGCGCCCCAGCATTTT. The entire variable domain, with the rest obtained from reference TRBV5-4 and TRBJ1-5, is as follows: ETGVTQSPTHLIKTRGQQVTLRCSSQSGHNTVSWYQQALGQGPQFIFQYYREEENGRGNFPPRFSGLQFPNYSSELNVNALELDDSALYLCASSLDIVGAPQHFGDGTRLSIL.

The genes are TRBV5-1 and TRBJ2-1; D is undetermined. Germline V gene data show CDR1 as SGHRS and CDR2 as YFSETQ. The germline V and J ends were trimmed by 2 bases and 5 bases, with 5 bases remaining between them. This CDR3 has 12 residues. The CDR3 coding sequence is TGCGCCAGCAGCTTAGGGAACAATGAGCAGTTCTTC. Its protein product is CASSLGNNEQFF.

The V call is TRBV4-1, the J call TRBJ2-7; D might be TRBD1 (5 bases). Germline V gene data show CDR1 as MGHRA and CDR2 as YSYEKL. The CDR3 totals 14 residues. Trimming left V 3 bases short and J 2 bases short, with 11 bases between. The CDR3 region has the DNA TGCGCCAGCAGCCAGGGGCCGAGCGCCTACGAGCAGTACTTC. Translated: CASSQGPSAYEQYF.

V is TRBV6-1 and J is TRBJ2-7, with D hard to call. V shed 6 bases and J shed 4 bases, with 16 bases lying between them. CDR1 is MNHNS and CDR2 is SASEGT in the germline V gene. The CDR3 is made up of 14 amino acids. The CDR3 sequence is CASRVGPGGYEQYF. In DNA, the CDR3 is TGTGCCAGCAGGGTGGGCCCGGGTGGATACGAGCAGTACTTC.

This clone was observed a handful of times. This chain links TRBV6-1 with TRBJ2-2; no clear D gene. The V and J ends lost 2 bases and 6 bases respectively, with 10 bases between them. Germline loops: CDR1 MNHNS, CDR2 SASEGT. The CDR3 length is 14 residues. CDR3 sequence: CASSELSYAGELFF. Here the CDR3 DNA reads TGTGCCAGCAGTGAACTCTCGTACGCCGGGGAGCTGTTTTTT.

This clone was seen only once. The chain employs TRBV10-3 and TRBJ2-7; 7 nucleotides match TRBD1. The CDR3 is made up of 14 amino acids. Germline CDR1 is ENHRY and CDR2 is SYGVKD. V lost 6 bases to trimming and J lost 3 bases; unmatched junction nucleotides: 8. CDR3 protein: CAIRQTGNNYEQYF. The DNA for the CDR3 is TGTGCCATCAGGCAGACAGGGAATAACTACGAGCAGTACTTC.

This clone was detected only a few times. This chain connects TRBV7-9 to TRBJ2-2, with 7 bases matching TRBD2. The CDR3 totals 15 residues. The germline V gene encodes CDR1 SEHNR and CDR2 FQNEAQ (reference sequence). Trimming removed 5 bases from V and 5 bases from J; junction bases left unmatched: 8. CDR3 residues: CASSTRLAGTGELFF. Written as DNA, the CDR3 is TGTGCCAGCAGCACTAGACTAGCAGGGACCGGGGAGCTGTTTTTT.

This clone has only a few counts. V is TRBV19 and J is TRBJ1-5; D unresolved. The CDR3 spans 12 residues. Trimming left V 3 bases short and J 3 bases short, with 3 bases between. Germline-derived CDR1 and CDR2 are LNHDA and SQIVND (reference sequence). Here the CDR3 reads CASSIYNQPQHF. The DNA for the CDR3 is TGTGCCAGTAGTATTTACAATCAGCCCCAGCATTTT.

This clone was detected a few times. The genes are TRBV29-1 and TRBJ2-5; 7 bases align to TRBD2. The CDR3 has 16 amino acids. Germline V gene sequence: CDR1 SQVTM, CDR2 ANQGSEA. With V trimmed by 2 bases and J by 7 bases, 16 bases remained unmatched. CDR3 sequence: CSVELYGSGGLGTQYF. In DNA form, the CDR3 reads TGCAGCGTTGAACTTTATGGTTCGGGGGGTTTAGGGACCCAGTACTTC.

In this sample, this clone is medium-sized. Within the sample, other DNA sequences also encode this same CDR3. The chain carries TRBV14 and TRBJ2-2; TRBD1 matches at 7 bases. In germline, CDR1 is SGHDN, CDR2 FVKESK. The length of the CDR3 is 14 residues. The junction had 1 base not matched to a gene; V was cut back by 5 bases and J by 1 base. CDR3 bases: TGTGCCAGCAGCTGGACAGGGAACACCGGGGAGCTGTTTTTT. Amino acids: CASSWTGNTGELFF.

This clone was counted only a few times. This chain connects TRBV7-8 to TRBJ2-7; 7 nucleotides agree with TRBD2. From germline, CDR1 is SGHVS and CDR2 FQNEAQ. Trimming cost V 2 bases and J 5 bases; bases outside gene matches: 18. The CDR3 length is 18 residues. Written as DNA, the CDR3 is TGTGCCAGCAGCTTAATTGCGGGAGAAAGGAATGTGGCCCACGAGCAGTACTTC. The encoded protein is CASSLIAGERNVAHEQYF.

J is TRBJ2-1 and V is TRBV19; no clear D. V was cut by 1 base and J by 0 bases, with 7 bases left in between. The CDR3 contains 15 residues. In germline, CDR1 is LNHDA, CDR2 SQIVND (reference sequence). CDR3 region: CASSIARISYNEQFF. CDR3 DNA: TGTGCCAGTAGTATAGCCCGGATCTCCTACAATGAGCAGTTCTTC.

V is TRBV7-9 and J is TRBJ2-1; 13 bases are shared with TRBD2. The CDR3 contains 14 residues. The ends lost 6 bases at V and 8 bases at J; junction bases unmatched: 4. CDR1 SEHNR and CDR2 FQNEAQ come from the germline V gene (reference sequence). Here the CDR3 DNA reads TGTGCCAGCAGGTTACTAGCGGGAGGGGATGAGCAGTTCTTC. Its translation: CASRLLAGGDEQFF.

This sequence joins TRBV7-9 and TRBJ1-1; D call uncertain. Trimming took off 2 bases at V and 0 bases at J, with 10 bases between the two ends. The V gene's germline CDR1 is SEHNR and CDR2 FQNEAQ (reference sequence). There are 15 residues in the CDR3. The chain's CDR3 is CASSLNAILNTEAFF. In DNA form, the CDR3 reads TGTGCCAGCAGCTTAAACGCTATCTTGAACACTGAAGCTTTCTTT.

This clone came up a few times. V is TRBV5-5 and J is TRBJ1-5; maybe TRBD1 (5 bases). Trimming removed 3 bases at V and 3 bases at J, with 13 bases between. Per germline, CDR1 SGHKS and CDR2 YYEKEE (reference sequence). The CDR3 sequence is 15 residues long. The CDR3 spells CASSWGSASNQPQHF. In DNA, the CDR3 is TGTGCCAGCAGCTGGGGGTCAGCCTCCAATCAGCCCCAGCATTTT.

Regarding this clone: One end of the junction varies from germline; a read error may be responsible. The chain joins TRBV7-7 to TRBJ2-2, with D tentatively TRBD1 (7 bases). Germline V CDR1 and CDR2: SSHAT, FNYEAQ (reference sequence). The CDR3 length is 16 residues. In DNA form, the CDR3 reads TGTGCTAGCAGCTTAGCGGAGGGGGCGGACACCGGGGAGCTGTTTTTT. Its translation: CASSLAEGADTGELFF.

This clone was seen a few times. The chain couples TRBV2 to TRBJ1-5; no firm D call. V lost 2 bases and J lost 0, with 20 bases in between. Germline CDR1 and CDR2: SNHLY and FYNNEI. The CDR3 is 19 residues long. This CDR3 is CASSERARGLGNSNQPQHF. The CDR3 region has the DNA TGTGCCAGCAGTGAAAGGGCACGCGGTCTTGGAAATAGCAATCAGCCCCAGCATTTT.

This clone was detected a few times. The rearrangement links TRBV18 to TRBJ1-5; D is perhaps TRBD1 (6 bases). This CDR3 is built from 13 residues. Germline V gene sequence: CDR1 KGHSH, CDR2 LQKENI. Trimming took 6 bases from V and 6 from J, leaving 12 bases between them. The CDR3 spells CASSPGEGQPQHF. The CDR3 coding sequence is TGTGCCAGCTCCCCAGGGGAAGGTCAGCCCCAGCATTTT. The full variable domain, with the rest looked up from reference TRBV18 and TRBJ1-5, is NAGVMQNPRHLVRRRGQEARLRCSPMKGHSHVYWYRQLPEEGLKFMVYLQKENIIDESGMPKERFSAEFPKEGPSILRIQQVVRGDSAAYFCASSPGEGQPQHFGDGTRLSIL.

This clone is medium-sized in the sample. CDR3 sequence reads: CASSSLGEKLFF. The DNA for the CDR3 is TGTGCCAGCAGTTCCCTGGGGGAAAAACTGTTTTTT. This rearrangement joins TRBV7-6 to TRBJ1-4; D is unclear. V was shortened by 6 bases and J by 8 bases, with 10 bases between the two germline ends. In germline, CDR1 is SGHVS, CDR2 FNYEAQ. The CDR3 loop spans 12 amino acids.

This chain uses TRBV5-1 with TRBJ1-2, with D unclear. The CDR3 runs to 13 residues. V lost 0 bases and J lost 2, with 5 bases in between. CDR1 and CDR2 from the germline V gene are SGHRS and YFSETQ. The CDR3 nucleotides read TGCGCCAGCAGCTTGGCCAAGAACTATGGCTACACCTTC. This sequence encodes CASSLAKNYGYTF.

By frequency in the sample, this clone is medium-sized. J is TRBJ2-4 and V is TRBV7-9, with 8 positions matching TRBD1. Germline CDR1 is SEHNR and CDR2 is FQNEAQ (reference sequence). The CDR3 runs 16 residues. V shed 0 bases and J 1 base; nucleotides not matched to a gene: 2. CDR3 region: CASSLADRAAKNIQYF. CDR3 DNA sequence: TGTGCCAGCAGCTTAGCGGACAGGGCGGCCAAAAACATTCAGTACTTC.

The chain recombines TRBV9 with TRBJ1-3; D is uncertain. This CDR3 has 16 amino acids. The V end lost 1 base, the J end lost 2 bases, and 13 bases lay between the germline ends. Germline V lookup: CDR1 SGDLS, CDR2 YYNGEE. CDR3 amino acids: CASSVIDGPTGNTIYF. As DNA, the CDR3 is TGTGCCAGCAGCGTAATTGACGGTCCTACTGGAAACACCATATATTTT.

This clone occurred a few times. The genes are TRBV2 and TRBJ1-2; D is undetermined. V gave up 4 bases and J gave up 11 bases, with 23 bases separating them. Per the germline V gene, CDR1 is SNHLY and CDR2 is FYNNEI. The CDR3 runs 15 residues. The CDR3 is CASSGRPGGSSHYTF. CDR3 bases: TGTGCCAGCAGTGGCCGTCCGGGAGGTTCCTCTCATTACACCTTC.

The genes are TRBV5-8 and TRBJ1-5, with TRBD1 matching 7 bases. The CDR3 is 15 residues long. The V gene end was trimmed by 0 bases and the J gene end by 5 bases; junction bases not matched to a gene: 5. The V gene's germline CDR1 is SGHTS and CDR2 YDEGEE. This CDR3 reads CASSLGPGGYQPQHF. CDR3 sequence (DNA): TGTGCCAGCAGCTTGGGTCCAGGGGGATATCAGCCCCAGCATTTT. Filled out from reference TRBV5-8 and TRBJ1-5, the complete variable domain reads EAGVTQSPTHLIKTRGQQATLRCSPISGHTSVYWYQQALGLGLQFLLWYDEGEERNRGNFPPRFSGRQFPNYSSELNVNALELEDSALYLCASSLGPGGYQPQHFGDGTRLSIL.

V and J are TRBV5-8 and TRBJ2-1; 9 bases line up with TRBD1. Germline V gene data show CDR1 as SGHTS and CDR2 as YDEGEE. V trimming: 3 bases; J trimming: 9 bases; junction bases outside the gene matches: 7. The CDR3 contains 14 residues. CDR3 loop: CASSYRQGGPEQFF. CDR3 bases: TGTGCCAGCAGCTACAGACAGGGGGGTCCTGAGCAGTTCTTC.

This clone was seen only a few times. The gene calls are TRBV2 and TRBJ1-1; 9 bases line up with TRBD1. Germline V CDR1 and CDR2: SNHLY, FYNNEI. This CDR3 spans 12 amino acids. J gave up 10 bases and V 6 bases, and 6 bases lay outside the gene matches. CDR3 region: CASSPPGQGAFF. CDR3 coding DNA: TGTGCCAGCAGCCCCCCGGGACAGGGAGCTTTCTTT.

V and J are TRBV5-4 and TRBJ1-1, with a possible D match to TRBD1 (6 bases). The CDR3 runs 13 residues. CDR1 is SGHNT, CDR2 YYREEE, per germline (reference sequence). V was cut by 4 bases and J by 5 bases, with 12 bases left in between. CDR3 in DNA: TGTGCCAGCAGCGGGGGGCAGTTAACTGAAGCTTTCTTT. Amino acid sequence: CASSGGQLTEAFF.

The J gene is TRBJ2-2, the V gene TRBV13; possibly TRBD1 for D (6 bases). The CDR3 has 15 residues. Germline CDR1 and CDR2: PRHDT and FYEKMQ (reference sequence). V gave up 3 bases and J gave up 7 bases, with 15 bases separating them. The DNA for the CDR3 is TGTGCCAGCAGCTTTACAGGGCGGCGAAACGGGGAGCTGTTTTTT. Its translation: CASSFTGRRNGELFF. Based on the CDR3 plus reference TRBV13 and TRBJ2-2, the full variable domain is AAGVIQSPRHLIKEKRETATLKCYPIPRHDTVYWYQQGPGQDPQFLISFYEKMQSDKGSIPDRFSAQQFSDYHSELNMSSLELGDSALYFCASSFTGRRNGELFFGEGSRLTVL.

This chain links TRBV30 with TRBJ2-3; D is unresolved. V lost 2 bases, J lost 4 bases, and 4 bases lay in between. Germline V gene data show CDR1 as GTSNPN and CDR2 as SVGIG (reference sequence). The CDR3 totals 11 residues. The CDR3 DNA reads TGTGCCTGGAGTACGGCAGATACGCAGTATTTT. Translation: CAWSTADTQYF.